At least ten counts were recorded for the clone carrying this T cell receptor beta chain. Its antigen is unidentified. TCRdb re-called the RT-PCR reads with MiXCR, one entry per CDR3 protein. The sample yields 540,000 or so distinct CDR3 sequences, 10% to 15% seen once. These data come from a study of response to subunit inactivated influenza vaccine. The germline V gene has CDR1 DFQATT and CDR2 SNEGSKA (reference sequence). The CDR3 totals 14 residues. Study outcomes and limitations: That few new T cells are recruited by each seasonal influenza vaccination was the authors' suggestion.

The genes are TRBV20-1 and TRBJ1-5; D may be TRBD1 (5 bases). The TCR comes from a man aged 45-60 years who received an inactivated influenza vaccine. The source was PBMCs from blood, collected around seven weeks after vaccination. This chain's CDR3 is CSAYGTDSNQPQHF. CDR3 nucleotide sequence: TGCAGCGCTTACGGGACGGATAGCAATCAGCCCCAGCATTTT.